Below are 15 T cell receptor beta chains sequenced from a single sample in a study of cytomegalovirus exposure and HLA in healthy donors. PCR employed 60 Vbeta and 13 Jbeta primers. Sequencing used immunoSEQ multiplex PCR; TCRdb keeps in-frame clones, though not all of them. The table lists 20,000 or so clones. Sequencing was performed on PBMCs. The receptors were sampled from a man aged 55 to 70 in good health and CMV-seropositive.

The chain couples TRBV4-1 to TRBJ2-7; D is undetermined. Trimming stripped 2 bases from V and 3 bases from J, with 8 bases between. CDR1 MGHRA and CDR2 YSYEKL come from the germline V gene. The CDR3 extends over 13 amino acids. CDR3: CASSQPPRYEQYF. The CDR3 DNA is TGCGCCAGCAGCCAACCCCCCCGCTACGAGCAGTACTTC.

This rearrangement joins TRBV29-1 to TRBJ2-7; TRBD2 aligns across 10 bases. This CDR3 contains 16 residues. From germline, CDR1 is SQVTM and CDR2 ANQGSEA. The CDR3 here is CNLPLAGERCSYEQYF. The CDR3 region has the DNA TGCAACCTACCCCTAGCGGGGGAGAGGTGTTCCTACGAGCAGTACTTC.

The rearrangement links TRBV5-6 to TRBJ2-7; D is possibly TRBD2 (5 bases). Trimming left V 4 bases short and J 4 bases short, with 15 bases between. Per the germline V gene, CDR1 is SGHDT and CDR2 is YYEEEE. The CDR3 length is 14 residues. The chain's CDR3 is CASSPPGRGYEQYF. CDR3 DNA: TGTGCCAGCAGCCCACCGGGAAGAGGGTACGAGCAGTACTTC.

V usage is TRBV4-1 and J usage is TRBJ2-7; D is perhaps TRBD2 (6 bases). This CDR3 has 15 amino acids. V lost 1 base and J 2 bases, leaving 12 bases between the germline ends. Germline CDR1 reads MGHRA; CDR2 reads YSYEKL. CDR3 sequence (DNA): TGCGCCAGCAGCCAAGCCGGGACTGGGGCCTACGAGCAGTACTTC. Translating it yields CASSQAGTGAYEQYF.

The rearrangement links TRBV5-6 to TRBJ1-5; maybe TRBD1 (6 bases). CDR3 length equals 15 residues. Germline V gene lookup returns CDR1 SGHDT and CDR2 YYEEEE. V was trimmed by 4 bases and J by 4 bases, leaving 15 bases between them. The CDR3 DNA reads TGTGCCAGCAGCCGGGTGGGGACAAAGAATCAGCCCCAGCATTTT. The encoded protein is CASSRVGTKNQPQHF.

V and J are TRBV25-1 and TRBJ2-7; 7 nucleotides agree with TRBD2. The J segment lost 0 bases and the V segment lost 4 bases, leaving 3 bases of the junction unmatched. The length of the CDR3 is 14 residues. Germline V gene sequence: CDR1 MGHDK, CDR2 SYGVNS. The CDR3 coding sequence is TGTGCCAGCAGTGCGGGGGGAAACTCCTACGAGCAGTACTTC. It yields the protein CASSAGGNSYEQYF.

The CDR3 DNA reads TGTGCCAGAAGCCCTACATTACTAGCGGGAACAGGGGAGCAGTACTTC. This sequence encodes CARSPTLLAGTGEQYF. The chain links TRBV5-3 to TRBJ2-7; 10 bases match TRBD2. TRBV5-3 qualifies as an ORF whose function is uncertain. This CDR3 is 16 amino acids long. Trimming removed 4 bases from V and 7 bases from J; junction bases left unmatched: 14.

The chain recombines TRBV9 with TRBJ2-7; D may be TRBD1 (7 bases). V lost 4 bases, J lost 6 bases, and 20 bases lay in between. CDR1 and CDR2 (germline): SGDLS, YYNGEE. This CDR3 spans 15 amino acids. DNA of the CDR3: TGTGCCAGCAGCCCCTTACAGGGGACTTCGGGCGAGCAGTACTTC. As protein: CASSPLQGTSGEQYF.

This chain connects TRBV4-1 to TRBJ2-1, with D perhaps TRBD2 (6 bases). This CDR3 is 14 amino acids long. V was shortened by 3 bases and J by 7 bases, with 13 bases between the two germline ends. From germline, CDR1 is MGHRA and CDR2 YSYEKL. The CDR3: CASSQRLDLNEQFF. The CDR3 DNA sequence: TGCGCCAGCAGCCAGAGACTAGATTTAAATGAGCAGTTCTTC.

The chain links TRBV6-5 to TRBJ1-1; 7 bases are a match to TRBD1. CDR1 is MNHEY and CDR2 is SVGAGI in the germline V gene. Trimming removed 7 bases from V and 4 bases from J; junction bases left unmatched: 9. The CDR3 sequence is 14 residues long. The CDR3 DNA sequence: TGTGCCAGCATCCAGGGGGTGGGAGGCACTGAAGCTTTCTTT. Amino acid sequence: CASIQGVGGTEAFF.

The genes are TRBV7-8 and TRBJ1-1; TRBD1 matches at 8 bases. The V segment lost 6 bases and the J segment 7 bases; nucleotides outside the gene matches: 7. CDR1 and CDR2 from the germline V gene are SGHVS and FQNEAQ. This CDR3 is built from 13 residues. The CDR3 DNA reads as TGTGCCAGCAGTTTCGACAGGGGCCTTGAAGCTTTCTTT. Encoded protein: CASSFDRGLEAFF.

The rearrangement uses TRBV5-6 and TRBJ2-2; TRBD1 might be the D (6 bases). The V end lost 4 bases, the J end lost 3 bases, and 16 bases lay between the germline ends. The germline CDR1 and CDR2 sequences are SGHDT and YYEEEE. This CDR3 region has 16 residues. The CDR3 nucleotides read TGTGCCAGCAGCCAAGGGACACGAGGTGACACCGGGGAGCTGTTTTTT. Protein product: CASSQGTRGDTGELFF.

The V and J genes are TRBV2 and TRBJ1-5; D is ambiguous. CDR1 and CDR2 from the germline V gene are SNHLY and FYNNEI. The CDR3 is made up of 13 amino acids. The ends were cut back, 7 bases at V and 4 bases at J, with 11 bases in the middle. The CDR3 nucleotides read TGTGCCAGCACTTACAGTGAAAATCAGCCCCAGCATTTT. This codes for CASTYSENQPQHF.

The chain has TRBV5-1 and TRBJ2-7; tentatively, D is TRBD1 (6 bases). Trimming pared 3 bases from V and 1 base from J, leaving 11 bases between. CDR1 is SGHRS and CDR2 is YFSETQ in the germline V gene. There are 14 residues in the CDR3. CDR3 sequence reads: CASSSIQGSYEQYF. CDR3 coding DNA: TGCGCCAGCAGCTCTATACAGGGATCCTACGAGCAGTACTTC.

The V gene is TRBV6-6, the J gene TRBJ2-1, with 9 positions matching TRBD1. Losses at the gene ends were 6 bases for V and 8 bases for J; bases not matched to a gene: 14. The CDR3 loop spans 16 amino acids. The germline gives CDR1 MNHNY, CDR2 SVGAGI (reference sequence). The CDR3 here is CASRTTTGGPRDEQFF. The DNA for the CDR3 is TGTGCCAGCAGAACCACTACAGGGGGCCCCCGGGATGAGCAGTTCTTC.